This TCR beta chain was profiled in a study of regulatory T cells in long-lasting Graves disease (dated by TCRdb to the early 2020s). With regard to the full study: Persistent Graves' disease meant more than 5 years of antithyroid drug treatment with TSH receptor autoantibodies that stayed positive. Peripheral blood TCR sequencing and RNA sequencing compared persistent Graves' disease patients with newly diagnosed Graves' disease patients. The study took place in China and was registered as a clinical trial. A total of roughly 33 samples were covered by TCR sequencing, comprising about 13 persistent and around 20 newly diagnosed Graves' disease patients. On average, persistent Graves' disease patients in the clinical cohort had been on antithyroid drugs for around ten years. The study at large found these results: The small sample size was acknowledged by the authors as a limitation that may reduce accuracy. Preferential use of TRBV28, TRBJ1-2 and TRBJ2-5 was observed in persistent disease, whereas TRBV20-1 and TRBJ2-1 were favored in newly diagnosed disease. Only peripheral blood was studied, because thyroid tissue, the primary lesion, was inaccessible. More public clonotypes were shared among persistent patients (under 3,000) than among newly diagnosed patients (over 900). Sequencing and analysis were restricted to the TCR beta chain. Compared with newly diagnosed patients, patients with persistent Graves' disease had lower TCR Shannon entropy and fewer highly expanded clones, which suggests clonal expansion.

The receptor library was made with multiplex PCR. The data were produced on an Illumina HiSeq 4000. CDR3 regions were amplified by Arm-PCR with iRepertoire HTBI primers to construct TCR beta libraries. PCR products were gel purified before sequencing. Per the source publication's procedure: Gene usage analysis of CDR3 amino acid clonotypes used the 60 to 75 TRBV and 11 to 15 TRBJ segments found across samples. Filtered high-quality paired reads were merged into contigs using COPE and FqMerger. BLAST was used to align contigs to IMGT TRBV, TRBD and TRBJ reference genes, with CDR3 defined following IMGT. Clonotypes above 0.1% frequency were classified as highly expanded clones. Shannon entropy was used to measure repertoire diversity, and the Gini coefficient was used to measure V-J evenness. A clonotype was considered public if more than one individual shared it. In-frame beta chains were kept once TCRdb had trimmed the public reads at Q25 with fastp and called clones with MiXCR. One record per CDR3 amino acid sequence lists the most common genes and DNA. The V and J calls follow TCRdb's processing rather than the paper's. For this sample there are 350,000 to 500,000 distinct CDR3 sequences; around a fifth appear just once. The ten top clones hold 13% to 15% of the sample.

The time point label corresponds to: persistent/refractory GD, antithyroid drugs over 5 years with positive TRAb. RNA was extracted from PBMCs in TRIzol for both TCR sequencing and RNA sequencing. The diagnosis of Graves' disease was made according to American Thyroid Association guidelines. Patients were recruited from an endocrinology department in Xi'an, China. Each patient gave 8.5 to 9.5 milliliters of peripheral blood, collected in an EDTA anticoagulant tube. Ficoll Paque Plus density gradient separation was used to isolate PBMCs, and no further T cell sorting was done. RNA quality was checked with an Agilent 2100 Bioanalyzer and agarose gel, and concentration with a NanoDrop 2000. The CDR3 spans 12 residues, from the cysteine through the phenylalanine. Of all the DNA, just the CDR3 is kept, 36 bases in frame from base 1. For this chain, trimming is 5 bases at the V end and 6 bases at the J end, and the number of junction bases without a gene match is 4. In the germline V gene (reference sequence), CDR1 corresponds to LGHDT and CDR2 to YNNKEL.

This clonotype was seen only a few times. Which antigen it targets is not known. Base qualities were left out, and no much larger clone turns up one base away. The receptor chain draws on TRBV3-1 and TRBJ2-7; the central 7 bases match TRBD2. The sample consisted of peripheral blood mononuclear cells (PBMCs), taken when the disease was refractory, from a patient treated with antithyroid drugs. The TCR was taken from a female donor with Graves disease. The CDR3: CASSTGTTEQYF. Here is the DNA: TGTGCCAGCAGCACTGGGACTACCGAGCAGTACTTC.